These 12 T cell receptor beta chains came from one sample sequenced in a study of T cell responses to AZD1222 COVID-19 vaccine. Libraries were prepared by immunoSEQ multiplex PCR; TCRdb keeps only in-frame clonotypes and omits some of them. This sample has some 100,000 clones, with 80% to 90% found just once. The sample here was peripheral blood, taken 28 days after the second AZD1222 dose. The receptors here all came from an adult who received the AZD1222 COVID-19 vaccine.

Worth noting for this clone: The sample has other DNA sequences that encode this CDR3 too. This chain connects TRBV6-5 to TRBJ2-7, with D hard to call. With 0 bases removed from V and 3 bases from J, the gap between germline ends came to 6 bases. The length of the CDR3 is 13 residues. Germline V CDR1 and CDR2: MNHEY, SVGAGI. The CDR3 region is CASSYSRDYEQYF. In DNA form, the CDR3 reads TGTGCCAGCAGTTACTCTCGCGACTACGAGCAGTACTTC.

This rearrangement joins TRBV24-1 to TRBJ1-1; a possible D gene is TRBD1 (5 bases). The length of the CDR3 is 15 residues. Germline V gene lookup returns CDR1 KGHDR and CDR2 SFDVKD. Trimming took off 2 bases at V and 0 bases at J, with 9 bases between the two ends. The CDR3 here is CATSDSGHLNTEAFF. The CDR3 coding sequence is TGTGCCACCAGTGATTCCGGACACTTGAACACTGAAGCTTTCTTT.

The chain uses TRBV19 and TRBJ1-6; D is perhaps TRBD1 (6 bases). The CDR3 contains 14 residues. V lost 7 bases and J 12 bases, leaving 19 bases between the germline ends. Germline assignment: CDR1 LNHDA and CDR2 SQIVND (reference sequence). The CDR3 loop reads CASTSGDRYLPLHF. The DNA for the CDR3 is TGTGCCAGTACCTCAGGGGACCGGTATTTACCCCTCCACTTT.

This chain links TRBV18 with TRBJ1-5, with unresolved D. The CDR3 totals 17 residues. The V end lost 2 bases, the J end lost 0 bases, and 14 bases lay between the germline ends. Germline CDR1 reads KGHSH; CDR2 reads LQKENI. CDR3 nucleotide sequence: TGTGCCAGCTCACCAAGCCGGGTCATCTATAGCAATCAGCCCCAGCATTTT. It is translated as CASSPSRVIYSNQPQHF.

The chain carries TRBV12-3 or TRBV12-4 and TRBJ1-1; a weak D match, TRBD1 (6 bases). The CDR3 has 13 amino acids. Trimming pared 5 bases from V and 4 bases from J, leaving 11 bases between. The CDR3 spells CASSPQGFTEAFF. The CDR3 nucleotides are TGTGCCAGCAGTCCACAGGGTTTCACTGAAGCTTTCTTT.

The chain employs TRBV28 and TRBJ1-5; D is uncertain. The CDR3 loop spans 15 amino acids. The V gene's germline CDR1 is MDHEN and CDR2 SYDVKM. The V end was cut by 5 bases, the J end by 2 bases, with 13 bases between. The CDR3 protein is CASSLSMTGNQPQHF. The CDR3 coding sequence is TGTGCCAGCAGTCTATCCATGACTGGCAATCAGCCCCAGCATTTT.

The chain couples TRBV6-4 to TRBJ2-1; D is unclear. V shed 0 bases and J shed 6 bases, with 12 bases lying between them. In germline, CDR1 is MRHNA, CDR2 SNTAGT. The CDR3 is 15 amino acids. The CDR3 spells CASSDSLFDSNEQFF. For the CDR3, the DNA is TGTGCCAGCAGTGACTCGCTCTTTGATTCCAATGAGCAGTTCTTC.

CDR3 nucleotides: TGCGCCAGCAGCTCGCGAGGACAGGGGGTCGGGGGTAATGAAAAACTGTTTTTT. Amino acid sequence: CASSSRGQGVGGNEKLFF. V gene TRBV5-1 combines with J gene TRBJ1-4; 10 bases agree with TRBD1. The CDR3 spans 18 residues. V gave up 3 bases and J gave up 4 bases; unmatched junction bases: 12. Germline-derived CDR1 and CDR2 are SGHRS and YFSETQ.

In its sample, this clone was seen once. This chain uses TRBV28 with TRBJ2-7; D ambiguous. This CDR3 has 14 amino acids. V lost 6 bases, J lost 2 bases, and 14 bases lay in between. The germline CDR1 and CDR2 sequences are MDHEN and SYDVKM. The CDR3 protein is CASSLHSPPYEQYF. As DNA, the CDR3 is TGTGCCAGCAGCTTACACAGTCCTCCCTACGAGCAGTACTTC.

The V gene is TRBV18, the J gene TRBJ2-5; 7 nucleotides align to TRBD1. This CDR3 region has 16 residues. After removal of 3 bases from V and 4 bases from J, the junction contained 11 bases not matched to a gene. The V gene's germline CDR1 is KGHSH and CDR2 LQKENI. CDR3 nucleotide sequence: TGTGCCAGCTCACCTAGCTTAGGGGGCAATGGAGAGACCCAGTACTTC. It translates to CASSPSLGGNGETQYF.

The chain links TRBV19 to TRBJ1-2; weak D call: TRBD1 (6 bases). There are 15 residues in the CDR3. The V gene's germline CDR1 is LNHDA and CDR2 SQIVND (reference sequence). Deletions cut 2 bases from V and 2 bases from J, with 12 bases between. The CDR3 protein is CASSIPHRVNYGYTF. CDR3 DNA: TGTGCCAGTAGTATACCCCACAGGGTCAACTATGGCTACACCTTC.

This clone occurred once. The chain carries TRBV12-3 or TRBV12-4 and TRBJ1-1, with 7 bases matching TRBD1. The CDR3 runs to 13 residues. V gave up 6 bases and J gave up 5 bases; unmatched junction bases: 6. CDR3 coding DNA: TGTGCCAGCAGCACTACAGGGGTGACTGAAGCTTTCTTT. Protein: CASSTTGVTEAFF.